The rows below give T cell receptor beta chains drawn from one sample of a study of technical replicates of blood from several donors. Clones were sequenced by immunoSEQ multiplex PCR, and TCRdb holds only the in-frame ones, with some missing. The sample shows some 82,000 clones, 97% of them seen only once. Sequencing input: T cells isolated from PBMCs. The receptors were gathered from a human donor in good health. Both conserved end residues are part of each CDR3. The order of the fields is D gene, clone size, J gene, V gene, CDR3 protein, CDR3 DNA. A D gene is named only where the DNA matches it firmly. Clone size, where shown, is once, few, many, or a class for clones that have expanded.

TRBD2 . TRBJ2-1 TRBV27 CASRPIGLAGGFEGNEQFF TGTGCCAGCAGGCCAATTGGACTAGCGGGAGGGTTCGAGGGCAATGAGCAGTTCTTC
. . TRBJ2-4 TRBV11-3 CASSLETGRNQYF TGTGCCAGCAGCTTAGAGACAGGACGGAATCAGTACTTC
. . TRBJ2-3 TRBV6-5 CASSQAPGYTQYF TGTGCCAGCAGTCAAGCCCCAGGTTATACGCAGTATTTT
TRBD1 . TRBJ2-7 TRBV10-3 CAISRTGGSYEQYF TGTGCCATCAGTCGAACAGGGGGCTCCTACGAGCAGTACTTC
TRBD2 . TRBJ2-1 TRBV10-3 CAISERGGYNEQFF TGTGCCATCAGTGAGCGGGGGGGCTACAATGAGCAGTTCTTC
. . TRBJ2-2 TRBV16 CASSRQQTTGELFF TGTGCCAGCAGCCGGCAACAGACAACCGGGGAGCTGTTTTTT
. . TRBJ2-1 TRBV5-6 CASSLAFNEQFF TGTGCCAGCAGCTTGGCTTTTAATGAGCAGTTCTTC
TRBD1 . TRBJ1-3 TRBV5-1 CASAQGQTGNTIYF TGCGCCAGTGCACAGGGACAGACTGGAAACACCATATATTTT
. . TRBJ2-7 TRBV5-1 CASSLWGRTEQREQYF TGCGCCAGCAGCCTATGGGGTCGGACAGAACAGAGAGAGCAGTACTTC
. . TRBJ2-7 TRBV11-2 CASSPLIGALGNEQYF TGTGCCAGCAGCCCACTGATCGGTGCCCTGGGCAACGAGCAGTACTTC
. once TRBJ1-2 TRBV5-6 CASSLYSGNNYGYTF TGTGCCAGCAGCTTGTACTCAGGGAACAACTATGGCTACACCTTC
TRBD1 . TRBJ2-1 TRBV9 CASSTGTGNEQFF TGTGCCAGCAGCACCGGGACAGGCAATGAGCAGTTCTTC
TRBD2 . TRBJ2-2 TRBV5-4 CASSWGTSGGGELFF TGTGCCAGCAGCTGGGGGACTAGCGGGGGCGGGGAGCTGTTTTTT
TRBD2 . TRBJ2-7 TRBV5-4 CASSSSGRAREQYF TGTGCCAGCAGCTCTAGCGGGAGGGCCCGGGAGCAGTACTTC
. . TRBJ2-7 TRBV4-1 CASSNSNEQYF TGCGCCAGCAGCAATTCAAACGAGCAGTACTTC
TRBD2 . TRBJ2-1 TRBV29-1 CSVVAGGPANEQFF TGCAGCGTGGTAGCGGGGGGGCCGGCCAATGAGCAGTTCTTC
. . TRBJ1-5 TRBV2 CASSTNGDFANQPQHF TGTGCCAGCAGCACGAACGGGGATTTCGCGAATCAGCCCCAGCATTTT
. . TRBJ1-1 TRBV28 CATWGENTEAFF TGTGCCACTTGGGGCGAGAACACTGAAGCTTTCTTT
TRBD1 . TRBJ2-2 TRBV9 CASSTGTGANTGELFF TGTGCCAGCAGCACCGGGACAGGAGCGAACACCGGGGAGCTGTTTTTT
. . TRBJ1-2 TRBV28 CASSFTRKDGYTF TGTGCCAGCAGTTTTACTAGGAAGGATGGCTACACCTTC
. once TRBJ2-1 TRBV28 CASSLWADEQFF TGTGCCAGCAGTTTATGGGCGGATGAGCAGTTCTTC
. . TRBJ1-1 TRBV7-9 CASSTTIPGNTEAFF TGTGCCAGCAGCACAACAATTCCGGGGAACACTGAAGCTTTCTTT
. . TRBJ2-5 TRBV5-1 CASSYGEESYRETQYF TGCGCCAGCAGCTACGGCGAGGAGAGTTATCGGGAGACCCAGTACTTC
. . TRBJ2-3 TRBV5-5 CASSFPQTDTQYF TGTGCCAGCAGCTTCCCCCAAACAGATACGCAGTATTTT
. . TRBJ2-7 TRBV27 CASSFSVAGAPYEQYF TGTGCCAGCAGTTTTTCCGTAGCCGGAGCCCCCTACGAGCAGTACTTC
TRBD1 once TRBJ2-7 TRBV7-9 CASSLYEGAAYEQYF TGTGCCAGCAGCTTATACGAGGGGGCGGCCTACGAGCAGTACTTC
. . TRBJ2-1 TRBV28 CASSFGGNLGNEQFF TGTGCCAGCAGTTTCGGCGGCAACCTTGGGAATGAGCAGTTCTTC
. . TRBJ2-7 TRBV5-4 CASSLDQDYLVYEQYF TGTGCCAGCAGCTTGGACCAGGACTACCTGGTATACGAGCAGTACTTC
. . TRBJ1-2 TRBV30 CAWAQQGVWLNTF TGTGCCTGGGCCCAACAGGGAGTATGGCTGAACACCTTC